This T cell receptor beta chain was profiled in a study of blood T cell repertoires in COVID-19 (dated by TCRdb to about 2020). For context, the study as a whole: Samples covering the acute and convalescent phases of COVID-19 were provided by collaborators in the United States, Italy and Spain. The repertoires were released in a freely available public database intended as a resource for research on the immune response to SARS-CoV-2. Subjects who had been exposed to COVID-19, were actively infected with it, or had recovered from it provided the deeply sampled blood TCRbeta repertoires that made up the dataset. Samples came from the ongoing ImmuneRACE study (first 160 participants) plus 1,254 subjects from 6 global collaborators. Where available, HLA class I and class II types were taken from metadata supplied by the sample provider and were not determined by assay-based typing. The sample metadata nearly always contained a de-identified subject ID, COVID-19 status, age in years and sex. The prospective study material was composed of cDNA or gDNA derived from T cells, B-cell-depleted T cells, or PBMCs.

The immunoSEQ Assay, a bias-controlled multiplex PCR, was used to amplify TCRbeta CDR3 regions from genomic DNA. The authors processed their data as follows. Within the assay, amplification of reference gene primers was used to estimate how many nucleated cells each sample contained. To quantify the absolute abundance of each unique TCRbeta CDR3 rearrangement, sequence reads were collapsed and filtered. Productive Simpson clonality was computed per sample as the square root of Simpson's diversity index over productive rearrangements. TCRdb re-hosts the immuneACCESS table, in-frame sequences only. Its copies lack some clones; in the studies checked, an unresolved V gene accounts for under half of them, and the cause for the rest is not known. V and J calls and clone size follow that table, whereas D and trimming were derived from the DNA. The sample table shows around 150,000 clones, and around four fifths are seen once. Together, the top ten hold about 6.1% of the sample.

To note about this clone: Its antigen remains unidentified. Base qualities are not provided; no much larger clone lies one nucleotide away.

The paper's findings and limits, for the study overall: The quantity of clinical and demographic metadata differed by source and by participant and was supplied without curation.

In the prospective study, participants were about 18 to 95 years old, resided in about two dozen geographic areas of the United States, and were enrolled through a virtual design. To assign participants to cohorts, the prospective study relied on clinical history that participants themselves reported in a screening survey and a study questionnaire. Recovered participants in ImmuneRACE Cohort 3 were defined by two consecutive negative NP/OP PCR tests, clearance by a healthcare professional, or resolution of symptoms. Each participant in the prospective study had whole blood, serum and a nasopharyngeal or oropharyngeal swab collected by mobile phlebotomists. Prospective study participants could optionally give additional blood draws and questionnaires over an approximately two-month period. Before DNA extraction, prospective study blood samples were shipped either frozen or at room temperature. The germline V gene (reference sequence) supplies CDR1 GTSNPN and CDR2 SVGIG. V is reduced by 2 bases and J by 13 bases, leaving a spacing of 15 bases between them. Counted from cysteine to phenylalanine, this CDR3 has 12 amino acids. Only the CDR3 part of the read is kept: 36 bases, read in frame from the first base.

What was sequenced was PBMCs or T cells enriched from blood (not recorded which). Recombination connected TRBV30 to TRBJ2-1; the D gene is unclear. The sequence derives from a woman in her thirties or forties who had recovered from COVID-19. The DNA is TGTGCCTGGAGTATGCCGAGTCTAGGACAGTTCTTC. Its protein reads: CAWSMPSLGQFF.